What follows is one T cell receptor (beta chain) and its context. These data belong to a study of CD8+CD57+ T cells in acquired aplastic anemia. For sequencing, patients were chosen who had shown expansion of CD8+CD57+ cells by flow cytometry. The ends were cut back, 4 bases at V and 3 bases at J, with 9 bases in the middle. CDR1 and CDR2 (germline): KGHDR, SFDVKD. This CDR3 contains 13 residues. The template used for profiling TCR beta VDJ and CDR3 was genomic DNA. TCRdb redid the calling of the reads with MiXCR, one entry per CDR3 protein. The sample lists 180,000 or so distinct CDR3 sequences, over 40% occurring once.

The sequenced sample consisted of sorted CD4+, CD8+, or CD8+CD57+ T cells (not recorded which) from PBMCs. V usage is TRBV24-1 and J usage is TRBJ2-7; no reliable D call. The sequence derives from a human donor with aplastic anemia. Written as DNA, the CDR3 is TGTGCCACCAGTGACACGGACGGCTACGAGCAGTACTTC. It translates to CATSDTDGYEQYF.